This TCR beta chain was identified during a study of CXCR3-negative and CXCR3-positive naive CD8 T cells. The method, 5' RACE with UMI labels, was used to prepare the TRB cDNA libraries. From its re-call of the 5' RACE reads, TCRdb lists each CDR3 protein once, without DNA. The sample's table shows over 150,000 distinct CDR3 sequences. With regard to this clonotype: The antigen is undetermined.

Whole-study results and caveats: Fresh PBMCs went into most assays, and CXCR3 expression partly declined after cryopreservation. Relative to memory CD8+ cells, whose diversity was much lower, both naive subsets had comparably high diversity. CXCR3-positive naive cells had TRB CDR3s that were more hydrophobic than CXCR3-negative naive cells had. In naive cells, CXCR3-negative and CXCR3-positive subsets had similar TRBV-TRBJ usage; memory cells differed.

Naive CD8+ T cells showed a CD45RO-CCR7+CD27+CD95- phenotype. Germline CDR1 LNHNV, CDR2 YYDKDF (reference sequence). CDR3 length: 12 residues. The sample consisted of naive CXCR3+ CD8+ T cells from blood. The subset is: CD45RO-CCR7+CD27+CD95- naive CD8+ T cells expressing CXCR3 (TNR3+). The receptor comes from a human donor in good health. Some clones in this sample may be carry-over from other donors' samples. The rearrangement uses TRBV15 and TRBJ2-2. The CDR3 reads CATSRGTGELFF.